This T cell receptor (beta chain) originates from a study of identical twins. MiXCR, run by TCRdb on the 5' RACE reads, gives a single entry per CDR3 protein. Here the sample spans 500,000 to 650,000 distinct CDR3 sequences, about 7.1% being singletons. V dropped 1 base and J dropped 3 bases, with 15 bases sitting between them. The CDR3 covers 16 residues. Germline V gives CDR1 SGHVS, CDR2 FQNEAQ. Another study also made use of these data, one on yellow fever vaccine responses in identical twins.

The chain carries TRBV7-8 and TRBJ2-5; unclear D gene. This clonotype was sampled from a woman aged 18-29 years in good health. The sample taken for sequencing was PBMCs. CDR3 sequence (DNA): TGTGCCAGCAGCTTAGGTCCGTCGTACAGAGAAGAGACCCAGTACTTC. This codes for CASSLGPSYREETQYF.